A selection of T cell receptor beta chains follows, all from one sample in a study of tumor-infiltrating lymphocytes in localized non-small cell lung cancer. Libraries were prepared by immunoSEQ multiplex PCR; TCRdb keeps only in-frame clonotypes and omits some of them. Here the sample spans some 22,000 clones, roughly 71% being singletons. Source material: lung tumor tissue. All receptors derive from a human donor with non-small cell lung cancer. Both conserved end residues are part of each CDR3. D genes are given only for firm matches. The size of a clone is reported for some rows only, either as once, few or many, or as a class for expanded clones.

TRBV5-1	few	TRBJ2-1	TRBD2	TGCGCCAGCAGCTTGGGGACTAGCGGGAAGTCTGAGCAGTTCTTC	CASSLGTSGKSEQFF
TRBV10-3	once	TRBJ1-1	.	TGTGCCATCAGTGAACGGGGGACTGAAGAGGCTTTCTTT	CAISERGTEEAFF
TRBV5-6	few	TRBJ1-2	TRBD1	TGTGCCAGCAGCTTGCGGCAGGGGGAAGGAGGCTACACCTTC	CASSLRQGEGGYTF
TRBV10-3	.	TRBJ1-1	.	TGTGCCATCAGACAGGAGACCAACACTGAAGCTTTCTTT	CAIRQETNTEAFF
TRBV1	few	TRBJ2-1	.	TGCACCAGCAGCCAAGATAAGGCAAGGCCTAGAGGTGAGCAGTTCTTC	CTSSQDKARPRGEQFF
TRBV4-2	.	TRBJ2-5	TRBD2	TGTGCCAGCAGCCCTTCGCTTAGCGGGAGGGGTGAGACCCAGTACTTC	CASSPSLSGRGETQYF
TRBV29-1	.	TRBJ1-2	.	TGCAGCGTTATCGGGACGGGGACCTCCAGGGGCTACACCTTC	CSVIGTGTSRGYTF
TRBV9	.	TRBJ1-2	TRBD1	TGTGCCAGCAGCAAAACCGGGACAGGGAAGTACGGCTACACCTTC	CASSKTGTGKYGYTF
TRBV11-2	.	TRBJ2-7	.	TGTGCCAGCAGCTTAGGAACAGGGTACGAGCAGTACTTC	CASSLGTGYEQYF
TRBV7-9	once	TRBJ2-1	.	TGTGCCAGCAGCTCTTCGGTCAATGAGCAGTTCTTC	CASSSSVNEQFF
TRBV6-1	.	TRBJ1-2	.	TGTGCCAGCAGTGAAACTTACCACTATGGCTACACCTTC	CASSETYHYGYTF
TRBV27	once	TRBJ2-7	TRBD1	TGTGCCAGCAGCTTCACAGGGGGCCCAATCTACGAGCAGTACTTC	CASSFTGGPIYEQYF
TRBV30	.	TRBJ2-2	TRBD2	TGTGCCTGGAGTTGGTCTAGCGGGAGTTTGGCCGGGGAGCTGTTTTTT	CAWSWSSGSLAGELFF
TRBV18	.	TRBJ1-5	TRBD1	TGTGCCAGCTTGGACAGGCCATATAGCAATCAGCCCCAGCATTTT	CASLDRPYSNQPQHF
TRBV7-8	.	TRBJ1-3	.	TGTGCCAGCAGCTCCCGGGAGGGGCATGACACCATATATTTT	CASSSREGHDTIYF
TRBV18	few	TRBJ1-1	.	TGTGCCAGCTCACCGACAGTGAACACTGAAGCTTTCTTT	CASSPTVNTEAFF
TRBV11-2	few	TRBJ2-7	.	TGTGCCAGCAGTTTGGACAGTGCCTACGAGCAGTACTTC	CASSLDSAYEQYF
TRBV11-2	.	TRBJ1-1	TRBD1	TGTGCCAGCAGCTCCTTTACAGGGGGCACTGAAGCTTTCTTT	CASSSFTGGTEAFF
TRBV11-2	.	TRBJ2-7	.	TGTGCCAGCAGCTTCCGGGACCCTGGGGGGTCCTACGAGCAGTACTTC	CASSFRDPGGSYEQYF
TRBV25-1	.	TRBJ1-1	.	TGTGCCAGCACGGGAATTGTTACCTCTGAAGCTTTCTTT	CASTGIVTSEAFF
TRBV21-1	once	TRBJ1-5	.	TGTGCCAGCAGCAAATGCTTTATAAAGTATAGCAATCAGCCCCAGCATTTT	CASSKCFIKYSNQPQHF
TRBV5-4	.	TRBJ1-1	.	TGTGCCAGCAGCTTCCCAGGGACGGGTGAAGCTTTCTTT	CASSFPGTGEAFF
TRBV7-9	.	TRBJ1-1	.	TGTGCCAGCAGCTTAAAGGGTCAGACTGAAGCTTTCTTT	CASSLKGQTEAFF
TRBV2	.	TRBJ2-7	TRBD1	TGTGCCAGCTCAGCCAGACAGGGCGGAATTAGGGAGCAGTACTTC	CASSARQGGIREQYF